The source of this T cell receptor (beta chain) is a study of response to subunit inactivated influenza vaccine. TCRdb re-derived calls from the RT-PCR reads in MiXCR, one entry per CDR3 protein. This table holds about 650,000 distinct CDR3 sequences, more than 15% found once. The CDR3 has 18 amino acids. Trimming left V 0 bases short and J 2 bases short, with 14 bases between. The germline V gene encodes CDR1 ENHRY and CDR2 SYGVKD. A remark on this clonotype: No antigen is known for it.

Overall study findings and caveats: Authors suggested few new T cells are recruited by each seasonal influenza vaccination.

The clonotype comes from a man in his fifties who received an inactivated influenza vaccine. The material was PBMCs from blood, obtained about 12 days after vaccination. This chain connects TRBV10-3 to TRBJ2-6; tentative D call: TRBD1 (5 bases). The CDR3 sequence is CAISESPGRETGANVLTF. In DNA form, the CDR3 reads TGTGCCATCAGTGAGTCTCCAGGGCGAGAAACTGGGGCCAACGTCCTGACTTTC.